The sequence of this TCR beta chain was determined in a study of regulatory T cells. Study-wide results and limits: In patients, unique TRB V-J pairs were restricted and V/J usage skewed, especially in Tregs. In CD3G-deficient patients, conventional CD4+ T cells were enriched for hydrophobic CDR3 residues at positions 6 and 7.

The PCR used 52 TRBV and 13 TRBJ primers. Some clones are missing from TCRdb's copy, which holds only in-frame ones; the method was immunoSEQ multiplex PCR. The table shows about 35,000 clones, with about 89% occurring only once. Concerning this clone itself: What it recognizes is unknown. The sample has other DNA sequences that encode this CDR3 too.

The length of the CDR3 is 13 residues. The germline V and J ends were trimmed by 1 base and 4 bases, with 7 bases remaining between them. Germline V gene lookup returns CDR1 SEHNR and CDR2 FQNEAQ (reference sequence). Source material: conventional CD4+ T cells sorted from blood. This sequence was found in a person between 18 and 30 years old with CD3G deficiency. The rearrangement uses TRBV7-9 and TRBJ1-1; TRBD1 is a possible D gene (6 bases). The CDR3 protein is CASSLEGGTEAFF. CDR3 nucleotides: TGTGCCAGCAGCTTAGAGGGGGGCACTGAAGCTTTCTTT.